The present TCR beta chain was sequenced within a study of technical replicates of blood from several donors. Generated by immunoSEQ multiplex PCR, the TCRdb table keeps only in-frame clones and is missing some. The sample records approximately 70,000 clones, 75% to 95% being singletons. The CDR3 length is 16 residues. V lost 2 bases and J lost 4; bases outside the gene matches: 12. Germline V gives CDR1 SGHRS, CDR2 YFSETQ. The clonotype comes from a human donor in good health. Some clones in this sample may be carry-over from other donors' samples. The chain carries TRBV5-1 and TRBJ2-7, with TRBD1 matching over 7 bases. Source material: T cells isolated from PBMCs. The CDR3 DNA reads as TGCGCCAGCAGCTTATTAAGCCAGGGGGAGCCTTACGAGCAGTACTTC. The encoded protein is CASSLLSQGEPYEQYF.